This paragraph covers one T cell receptor beta chain sequence. It lacks a known antigen. There are no base qualities to consult, and no much larger clone falls within one base. The entry originates in a study of T cell responses to AZD1222 COVID-19 vaccine (dated by TCRdb to the early 2020s). For the wider study: Because spike-specific TCR depth and breadth did not differ between the two schedules, AZD1222 recipients who got a second dose at roughly 4 weeks were pooled with those who got a second dose at roughly 12 weeks. TCR sequencing was performed for 230 to 250 trial participants, of whom roughly 200 were given two doses of AZD1222 and some 25 were given two doses of MenACWY control vaccine. Trial participants were enrolled by age into subgroups of 18-55, 56-69 and 70-plus years, and around 150, 29 and 61 TCR-sequenced participants, respectively, were included in these subgroups.

The CDR3 regions of human TCRbeta chains were analyzed by immunosequencing. For the original study's pipeline: Repertoire TCRs were matched against a reference library of SARS-CoV-2-specific TCRs generated with the MIRA antigen-specificity platform. Breadth was defined as the fraction of unique TCRs that were SARS-CoV-2-associated, and depth was defined as the fraction of total T cells that were SARS-CoV-2-associated. Using the MIRA data, every spike-specific TCR was mapped to the spike region that the TCR reacted to and assigned to either a CD4 or a CD8 class. Log10-transformed breadth and depth values were compared by one-way ANOVA with Sidak's multiple comparisons tests. This immuneACCESS table, as held by TCRdb, lists in-frame sequences with V and J called but not all clones. Of the missing ones, under half trace to an unresolved V gene in checked studies; the others have no known cause. The V and J calls and clone size come from that table; D and trimming were worked out from the DNA. The sample yields 140,000 or so clones; under 95% were counted once. 1.5% to 2% of the sample is held by the ten biggest clonotypes.

The time point tag for this specimen amounts to: baseline before first vaccination. Vaccinee samples were obtained from the UK trials COV001 and COV002, which included a single-blind randomized controlled phase 2/3 trial of AZD1222 (ChAdOx1 nCoV-19) in healthy adults. Trial participant PBMC samples were collected at day 0 and day 28 after the second dose for TCRbeta chain sequencing. Summary of the overall study and its limitations: After two AZD1222 doses, spike-specific TCR breadth and depth were significantly higher than at day 0 and than in MenACWY recipients. The 56-69-year group was small, and its depth increase did not reach significance, likely because of low power. Reportedly, almost half of the unique spike-specific TCRs recognized epitopes lying outside the regions that are mutated in the B.1.351 and B.1.1.7 variants. CD4 TCRs associated with the vaccine covered the entire spike protein, and the dominant responses were in regions 160-218 and 743-854. Conclusions about previously exposed vaccinees are limited because only six or seven AZD1222 recipients were SARS-CoV-2 seropositive at baseline. Participants were mostly white British, with more females than males. The authors suggested clonal diversity may have been underestimated. Because no samples from the day 14 peak response were available, repertoires could be characterized only after the peak T cell response.

As encoded in the germline V gene, CDR1 is SGHRS while CDR2 is YFSETQ. CDR3 length: 15 amino acids, cysteine to phenylalanine. Left in the record is the CDR3 DNA by itself, 45 bases read in frame from the first base. Compared with germline, V lacks 5 bases and J lacks 4 bases; bases without a gene match: 7. Here the sequenced sample was peripheral blood, taken on day 0 of AZD1222 vaccination. Recombination linked TRBV5-1 to TRBJ2-2, and 8 junction bases match TRBD1. This TCR was sampled from an adult in good health. The CDR3 protein is CASRGLQGGTGELFF. The sequence in DNA is TGCGCCAGCAGAGGGCTACAGGGGGGCACCGGGGAGCTGTTTTTT.